There are a few counts of the clone carrying this T cell receptor beta chain. Its antigen remains unidentified. As every portion of the isolated RNA was reverse transcribed, the sequencing read expressed TCRB transcripts. Libraries were prepared by immunoSEQ multiplex PCR; TCRdb keeps only in-frame clonotypes and omits some of them. The data show 200,000 to 250,000 clones, with around 16% seen just once and 0.07% to 0.095% held by the top ten. By way of CD45RO/CCR7/CD25/CD127/CD95/CD27, the CD4+ regulatory, stem cell-like memory, central memory and naive cells were sorted. CDR3 length: 15 amino acids. CDR1 and CDR2 (germline): SGHTA, FQGNSA. V was trimmed by 5 bases and J by 2 bases, leaving 15 bases between them. The sample is drawn from a study of beta chain features in type 1 diabetes. As for the study in general: All samples together contributed 100 million to 120 million sorted cells for examination. Findings and caveats of the study: Patients with Type 1 diabetes showed moderately but significantly shorter TCRB CDR3s in all four CD4+ subsets. A PCR bias possibly favoring shorter templates would apply equally to patients and controls. Comparison showed that naive, central memory and Treg TCRB repertoires appeared more similar among patients than among healthy donors.

The chain uses TRBV7-2 and TRBJ2-5; D ambiguous. The specimen was naive CD4+ T cells from blood. The sequence came from a man younger than 40 with type 1 diabetes. The CDR3 spells CASSAGSVGQETQYF. The CDR3, as DNA: TGTGCCAGCAGCGCAGGTTCCGTGGGTCAAGAGACCCAGTACTTC.